This T cell receptor (beta chain) came from a study of CD8+ T cells in alopecia areata. Alopecia areata patients had lesional scalp punch biopsies and peripheral blood taken from them. Both CD4+ and CD8+ T cells were separated by sorting PBMCs. General study results and limits: Clonality exceeded that of normal scalp in lesional scalp, most notably in alopecia totalis/universalis. Scalp sample sequencing also detects resident alphabeta T cells of normal skin.

Details on this clone: The antigen remains undetermined.

Following RNA extraction, reverse transcription yielded cDNA that acted as the sequencing template. Method: immunoSEQ multiplex PCR; TCRdb's copy keeps in-frame clones and lacks some. The table shows 120,000 or so clones, with 40% to 55% occurring only once. The specimen sequenced was NKG2D-low CD8+ T cells sorted from blood. This TCR came from a human donor with alopecia areata.

The CDR3 coding sequence is TGCAGCGTGCCGTCGGGGGGAGGCTACACCTTC. Protein: CSVPSGGGYTF. V usage is TRBV29-1 and J usage is TRBJ1-2; tentatively, D is TRBD1 (5 bases). The V and J ends lost 6 bases and 8 bases respectively, with 13 bases between them. Germline lookup yields CDR1 SQVTM and CDR2 ANQGSEA. The CDR3 is 11 amino acids.